Only a few counts were recorded for the clone carrying this T cell receptor beta chain. The data derive from a study of blood T cells in healthy people across ages. Study-level background: In model experiments, template switching was able to capture about one barcoded beta molecule for every two T cells that were present.

Through a sample-barcoded 5' primer and a J-beta primer mix, a second PCR was run for about 6 to 12 cycles. TCRdb passed the 5' RACE reads through MiXCR, listing each CDR3 protein once. The sample lists fewer than 1,000,000 distinct CDR3 sequences, 44% occurring once. The authors isolated at least 6 million PBMCs per sample. V trimming: 2 bases; J trimming: 10 bases; junction bases outside the gene matches: 15. CDR1 and CDR2 from the germline V gene are LGHDT and YNNKEL (reference sequence). CDR3 length: 16 amino acids. Sample: blood. The J gene is TRBJ2-7, the V gene TRBV3-1; 9 bases agree with TRBD1. The receptor was isolated from a man aged 60 to 69 in good health. The CDR3 DNA reads TGTGCCAGCAGCCAACGCTTTACGGACAGGGGAAAGGGTCAGTACTTC. Protein: CASSQRFTDRGKGQYF.